Presented here are 9 T cell receptor beta chains from one specimen sequenced in a study of Ad26.COV2.S vaccination and SARS-CoV-2 variants. Data came from immunoSEQ multiplex PCR; TCRdb stores just in-frame clones and leaves some out. The data contain just over 350,000 clones, 92% of them singletons. The material sequenced was peripheral blood, taken after recovery from COVID-19. Source of these receptors: a human donor who had recovered from COVID-19.

The chain recombines TRBV19 with TRBJ2-1, with D tentatively TRBD1 or TRBD2 (5 bases each). V dropped 1 base and J dropped 2 bases, with 9 bases sitting between them. Germline lookup yields CDR1 LNHDA and CDR2 SQIVND (reference sequence). CDR3 length equals 15 residues. The DNA for the CDR3 is TGTGCCAGTAGTATAGTCGGGGCCACCTACAATGAGCAGTTCTTC. Its translation: CASSIVGATYNEQFF.

The chain is built from TRBV2 and TRBJ1-1; D perhaps matches TRBD1 (6 bases). This CDR3 has 17 amino acids. Trimming removed 3 bases from V and 1 base from J, with 18 bases in between. CDR1 is SNHLY and CDR2 is FYNNEI in the germline V gene. The CDR3 DNA is TGTGCCAGCAGTGACGGGACGTTCGGGACAACGAACACTGAAGCTTTCTTT. Translation gives CASSDGTFGTTNTEAFF.

J is TRBJ2-1 and V is TRBV13, with 15 bases aligning to TRBD2. Germline assignment: CDR1 PRHDT and CDR2 FYEKMQ (reference sequence). With V trimmed by 4 bases and J by 7 bases, 5 bases remained unmatched. This CDR3 contains 16 residues. The CDR3 sequence is CASSSTGLAGGNEQFF. The DNA of the CDR3 is TGTGCCAGCAGCTCCACGGGACTAGCGGGGGGTAATGAGCAGTTCTTC.

The genes are TRBV9 and TRBJ2-1, with a tentative D call TRBD2 (5 bases). V was shortened by 0 bases and J by 2 bases, with 12 bases between the two germline ends. Germline V gives CDR1 SGDLS, CDR2 YYNGEE. This CDR3 is 16 amino acids long. This CDR3 reads CASSVGGYGAYNEQFF. The CDR3 DNA reads as TGTGCCAGCAGCGTAGGCGGCTACGGGGCCTACAATGAGCAGTTCTTC.

The chain employs TRBV5-1 and TRBJ1-2; TRBD1 is a possible D gene (6 bases). The CDR3 extends over 15 amino acids. Trimming took 4 bases from V and 1 from J, leaving 14 bases between them. Germline CDR1 reads SGHRS; CDR2 reads YFSETQ. This CDR3 is CASSLWTDLNYGYTF. In nucleotides, the CDR3 is TGCGCCAGCAGCCTTTGGACAGATCTTAACTATGGCTACACCTTC.

The chain links TRBV5-1 to TRBJ1-2; 7 bases agree with TRBD1. The CDR3 spans 14 residues. Germline V gene sequence: CDR1 SGHRS, CDR2 YFSETQ. The V gene end was trimmed by 4 bases and the J gene end by 0 bases; junction bases not matched to a gene: 3. CDR3 DNA sequence: TGCGCCAGCAGCCGACAGGGCTCTAACTATGGCTACACCTTC. Translation gives CASSRQGSNYGYTF.

This clone was counted a single time. The genes are TRBV2 and TRBJ2-5; D might be TRBD1 or TRBD2, each matching 5 bases. The ends were cut back, 8 bases at V and 5 bases at J, with 21 bases in the middle. This CDR3 region has 15 residues. Germline V gives CDR1 SNHLY, CDR2 FYNNEI. The CDR3 DNA reads as TGTGCCAGCGGGGCCAACCGCGGGTGGCGGGAGACCCAGTACTTC. Encoded protein: CASGANRGWRETQYF.

This chain links TRBV6-5 with TRBJ2-7; TRBD1 matches 7 bases. The CDR3 covers 15 residues. V dropped 4 bases and J dropped 5; count of bases not matched to a gene: 11. Looked up from germline, CDR1 is MNHEY and CDR2 is SVGAGI. CDR3 DNA: TGTGCCAGCAGTTCCGAGACAGGGCCCCTTCACGAGCAGTACTTC. Its protein product is CASSSETGPLHEQYF.

This chain uses TRBV5-4 with TRBJ2-3; 14 nucleotides agree with TRBD2. Trimming took 6 bases from V and 9 from J; bases not matched to a gene: 3. Germline V lookup: CDR1 SGHNT, CDR2 YYREEE (reference sequence). This CDR3 contains 13 residues. CDR3 sequence (DNA): TGTGCCAGCACGACTAGCGGGGGGGTGACGCAGTATTTT. Its protein is CASTTSGGVTQYF.